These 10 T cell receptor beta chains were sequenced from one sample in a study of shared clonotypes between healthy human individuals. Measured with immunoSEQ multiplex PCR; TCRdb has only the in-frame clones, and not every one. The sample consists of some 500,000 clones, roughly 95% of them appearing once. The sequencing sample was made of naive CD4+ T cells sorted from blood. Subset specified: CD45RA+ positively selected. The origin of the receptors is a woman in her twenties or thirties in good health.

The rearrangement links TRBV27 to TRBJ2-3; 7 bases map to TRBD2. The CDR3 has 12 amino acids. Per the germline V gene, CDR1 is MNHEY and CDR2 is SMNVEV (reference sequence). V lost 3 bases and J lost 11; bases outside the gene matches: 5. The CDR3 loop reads CASSLSGGRQYF. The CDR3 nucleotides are TGTGCCAGCAGTTTGTCGGGAGGAAGGCAGTATTTT.

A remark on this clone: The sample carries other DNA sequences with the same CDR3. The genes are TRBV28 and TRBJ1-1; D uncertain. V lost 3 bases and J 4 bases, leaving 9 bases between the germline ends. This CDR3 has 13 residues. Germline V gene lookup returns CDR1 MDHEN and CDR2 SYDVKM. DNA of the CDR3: TGTGCCAGCAGTTTGAACAGAGGCACTGAAGCTTTCTTT. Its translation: CASSLNRGTEAFF.

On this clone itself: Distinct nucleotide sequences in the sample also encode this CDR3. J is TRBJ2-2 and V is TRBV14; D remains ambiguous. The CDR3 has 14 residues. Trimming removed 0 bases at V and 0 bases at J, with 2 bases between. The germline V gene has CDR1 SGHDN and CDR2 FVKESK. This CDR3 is CASSQDANTGELFF. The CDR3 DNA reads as TGTGCCAGCAGCCAAGATGCGAACACCGGGGAGCTGTTTTTT. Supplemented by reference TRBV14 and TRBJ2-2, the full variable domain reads EAGVTQFPSHSVIEKGQTVTLRCDPISGHDNLYWYRRVMGKEIKFLLHFVKESKQDESGMPNNRFLAERTGGTYSTLKVQPAELEDSGVYFCASSQDANTGELFFGEGSRLTVL.

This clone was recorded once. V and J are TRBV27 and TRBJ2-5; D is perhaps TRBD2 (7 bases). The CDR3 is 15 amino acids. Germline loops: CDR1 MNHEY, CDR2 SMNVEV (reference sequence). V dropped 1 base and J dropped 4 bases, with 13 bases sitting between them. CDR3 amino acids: CASSLFGLGGETQYF. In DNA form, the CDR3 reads TGTGCCAGCAGTTTATTCGGACTAGGGGGAGAGACCCAGTACTTC.

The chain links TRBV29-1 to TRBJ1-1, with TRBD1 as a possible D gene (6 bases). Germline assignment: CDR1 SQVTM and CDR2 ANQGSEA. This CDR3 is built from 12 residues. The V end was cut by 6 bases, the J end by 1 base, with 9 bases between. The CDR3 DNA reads TGCAGCGTAGAGGGACAGAACACTGAAGCTTTCTTT. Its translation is CSVEGQNTEAFF.

This CDR3 is CASSPLAKNNEQFF. The CDR3 DNA is TGCGCCAGCAGCCCTCTCGCCAAAAACAATGAGCAGTTCTTC. This chain joins TRBV4-1 and TRBJ2-1, with D uncertain. The germline V gene has CDR1 MGHRA and CDR2 YSYEKL. The CDR3 runs to 14 residues. V was clipped by 4 bases and J by 5 bases, with 12 bases between them.

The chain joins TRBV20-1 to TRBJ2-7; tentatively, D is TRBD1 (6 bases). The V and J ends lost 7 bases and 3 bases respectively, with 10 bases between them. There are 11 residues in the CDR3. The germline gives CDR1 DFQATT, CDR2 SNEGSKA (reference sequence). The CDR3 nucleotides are TGCAGTGGCCAGGGGAGCTACGAGCAGTACTTC. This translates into CSGQGSYEQYF.

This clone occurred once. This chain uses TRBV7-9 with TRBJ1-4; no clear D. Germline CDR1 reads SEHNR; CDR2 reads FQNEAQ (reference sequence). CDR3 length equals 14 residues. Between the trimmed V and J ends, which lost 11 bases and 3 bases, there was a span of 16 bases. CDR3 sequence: CAVISGSANEKLFF. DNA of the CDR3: TGTGCCGTAATTTCGGGATCCGCTAATGAAAAACTGTTTTTT.

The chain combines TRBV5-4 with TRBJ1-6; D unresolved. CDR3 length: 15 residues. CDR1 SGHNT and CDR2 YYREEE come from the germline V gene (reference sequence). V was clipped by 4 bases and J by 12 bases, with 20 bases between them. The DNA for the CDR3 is TGTGCCAGCAGCCTGATGACGGACCCGCTTCGACCCCTCCACTTT. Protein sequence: CASSLMTDPLRPLHF. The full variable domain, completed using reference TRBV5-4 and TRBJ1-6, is ETGVTQSPTHLIKTRGQQVTLRCSSQSGHNTVSWYQQALGQGPQFIFQYYREEENGRGNFPPRFSGLQFPNYSSELNVNALELDDSALYLCASSLMTDPLRPLHFGNGTRLTVT.

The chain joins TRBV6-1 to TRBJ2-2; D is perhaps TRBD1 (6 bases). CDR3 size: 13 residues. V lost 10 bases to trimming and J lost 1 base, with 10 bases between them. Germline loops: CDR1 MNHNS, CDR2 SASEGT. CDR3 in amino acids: CATPGQNTGELFF. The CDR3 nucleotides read TGTGCCACCCCGGGACAGAACACCGGGGAGCTGTTTTTT.